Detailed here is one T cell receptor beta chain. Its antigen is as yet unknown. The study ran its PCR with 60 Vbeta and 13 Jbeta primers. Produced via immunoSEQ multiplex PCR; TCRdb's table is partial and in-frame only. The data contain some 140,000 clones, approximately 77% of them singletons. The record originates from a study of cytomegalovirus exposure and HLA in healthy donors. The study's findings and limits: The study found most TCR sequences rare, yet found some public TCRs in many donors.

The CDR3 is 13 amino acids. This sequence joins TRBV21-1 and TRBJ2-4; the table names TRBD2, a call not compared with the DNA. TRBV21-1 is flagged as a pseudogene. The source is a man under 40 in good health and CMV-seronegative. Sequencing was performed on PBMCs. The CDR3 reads CASSKAGENIQYF. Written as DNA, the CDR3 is TGTGCCAGCAGCAAAGCGGGAGAAAACATTCAGTACTTC.